Shown below are 27 T cell receptor beta chains from a single sample sequenced in a study of spatial heterogeneity in lung cancer. The time point is: blood at routine non-recurrence follow-up after resection. Whole RNA from tumor, nontumor lung or frozen PBMC was sequenced unsorted. Each CDR3 protein is one row after TCRdb ran MiXCR on the 5' RACE reads. Of roughly 120,000 distinct CDR3 sequences listed, 10% to 15% are singletons. The material was PBMCs, obtained at follow-up. The receptor set was obtained from a male donor with early-stage non-small cell lung cancer.

This chain uses TRBV4-1 with TRBJ1-2, with D perhaps TRBD1 (5 bases). This CDR3 comprises 15 residues. V was trimmed by 1 base and J by 4 bases, leaving 13 bases between them. CDR1 and CDR2 (germline): MGHRA, YSYEKL. CDR3 amino acids: CASSQALQGVYGYTF. CDR3 coding DNA: TGCGCCAGCAGCCAAGCTTTGCAGGGTGTCTATGGCTACACCTTC.

The chain couples TRBV10-3 to TRBJ2-7, with D tentatively TRBD2 (7 bases). CDR3 size: 15 residues. Trimming took 10 bases from V and 0 from J, leaving 19 bases between them. From germline, CDR1 is ENHRY and CDR2 SYGVKD. The CDR3 region is CASRGGGLPSYEQYF. CDR3 bases: TGTGCCAGCAGGGGAGGGGGGCTACCCTCCTACGAGCAGTACTTC.

This clonotype appeared a few times. The chain combines TRBV7-9 with TRBJ1-2; D unresolved. There are 16 residues in the CDR3. With 0 bases removed from V and 3 bases from J, the gap between germline ends came to 14 bases. CDR1 and CDR2 from the germline V gene are SEHNR and FQNEAQ (reference sequence). The CDR3 DNA reads as TGTGCCAGCAGCTTAGCGCCGTCACCTTACCACTATGGCTACACCTTC. Translated: CASSLAPSPYHYGYTF.

In its sample, this clonotype was seen a few times. CDR3 protein: CASSLEAGLAKNIQYF. CDR3 DNA: TGCGCCAGCAGCTTGGAGGCAGGACTAGCCAAAAACATTCAGTACTTC. This chain connects TRBV5-1 to TRBJ2-4, with D maybe TRBD2 (5 bases). V was trimmed by 0 bases and J by 0 bases, leaving 10 bases between them. The length of the CDR3 is 16 residues. Germline V lookup: CDR1 SGHRS, CDR2 YFSETQ. Combining the CDR3 with reference TRBV5-1 and TRBJ2-4 gives the whole variable domain KAGVTQTPRYLIKTRGQQVTLSCSPISGHRSVSWYQQTPGQGLQFLFEYFSETQRNKGNFPGRFSGRQFSNSRSEMNVSTLELGDSALYLCASSLEAGLAKNIQYFGAGTRLSVL.

This sequence joins TRBV6-1 and TRBJ1-5; D gene ambiguous. The length of the CDR3 is 14 residues. CDR1 is MNHNS, CDR2 SASEGT, per germline. Trimming shortened V by 0 bases and J by 2 bases, and 5 bases separated the two germline ends. CDR3 loop: CASSEAGGNQPQHF. DNA of the CDR3: TGTGCCAGCAGTGAAGCAGGTGGCAATCAGCCCCAGCATTTT.

This chain uses TRBV10-3 with TRBJ1-2; a weak D match, TRBD1 (6 bases). This CDR3 spans 13 amino acids. The germline gives CDR1 ENHRY, CDR2 SYGVKD. Deletions cut 7 bases from V and 2 bases from J, with 11 bases between. Here the CDR3 DNA reads TGTGCCATCAACGGCAGGGGAAACTATGGCTACACCTTC. Its protein product is CAINGRGNYGYTF.

This clonotype is labeled medium-sized. J is TRBJ1-1 and V is TRBV7-8; possibly TRBD1 for D (5 bases). This CDR3 is 14 amino acids long. Germline V gene sequence: CDR1 SGHVS, CDR2 FQNEAQ. Trimming cost V 5 bases and J 0 bases, with 10 bases left between them. The CDR3 nucleotides read TGTGCCAGCAGCCGGGGACGCCTGAACACTGAAGCTTTCTTT. Translation gives CASSRGRLNTEAFF.

This clonotype was counted a few times. This chain connects TRBV9 to TRBJ2-7; D not certain. Per germline, CDR1 SGDLS and CDR2 YYNGEE. Trimming removed 0 bases at V and 2 bases at J, with 12 bases between. The CDR3 is 15 amino acids. The CDR3: CASSVDEDLTYEQYF. The CDR3 DNA reads as TGTGCCAGCAGCGTAGACGAGGACCTAACCTACGAGCAGTACTTC.

The chain couples TRBV7-8 to TRBJ2-1, with a weak D call TRBD2 (6 bases). Germline V lookup: CDR1 SGHVS, CDR2 FQNEAQ. The CDR3 is made up of 10 amino acids. The V end lost 8 bases, the J end lost 10 bases, and 9 bases lay between the germline ends. CDR3 protein: CASSAGEQFF. CDR3 DNA: TGTGCCAGCTCCGCGGGGGAGCAGTTCTTC.

This clonotype was detected ten times or more. The chain is built from TRBV5-1 and TRBJ1-4, with D tentatively TRBD1 (6 bases). Between the trimmed V and J ends, which lost 6 bases and 3 bases, there was a span of 15 bases. The CDR3 is 15 residues long. Per the germline V gene, CDR1 is SGHRS and CDR2 is YFSETQ. CDR3 nucleotides: TGCGCCAGCAAACGAACAGGGAAGGCTAATGAAAAACTGTTTTTT. It is translated as CASKRTGKANEKLFF. Variable domain in full (rest from reference TRBV5-1 and TRBJ1-4): KAGVTQTPRYLIKTRGQQVTLSCSPISGHRSVSWYQQTPGQGLQFLFEYFSETQRNKGNFPGRFSGRQFSNSRSEMNVSTLELGDSALYLCASKRTGKANEKLFFGSGTQLSVL.

The sample holds many counts of this clonotype. This chain uses TRBV12-3 or TRBV12-4 with TRBJ1-5; D gene uncertain. This CDR3 spans 12 amino acids. V dropped 4 bases and J dropped 2 bases, with 3 bases sitting between them. CDR3 in DNA: TGTGCCAGCAGTTCGGGCAATCAGCCCCAGCATTTT. This gives the protein CASSSGNQPQHF.

This chain joins TRBV4-1 and TRBJ2-1, with 9 bases identical to TRBD1. Germline loops: CDR1 MGHRA, CDR2 YSYEKL. After removal of 6 bases from V and 7 bases from J, the junction contained 10 bases not matched to a gene. The CDR3 consists of 15 residues. CDR3 sequence reads: CASRAGTGRANEQFF. CDR3 nucleotide sequence: TGCGCCAGCAGAGCCGGGACAGGGAGGGCGAATGAGCAGTTCTTC.

This clonotype was seen ten or more times. This rearrangement joins TRBV6-4 to TRBJ2-7; D gene uncertain. Trimming took off 8 bases at V and 6 bases at J, with 23 bases between the two ends. The CDR3 totals 15 residues. From germline, CDR1 is MRHNA and CDR2 SNTAGT. The CDR3 loop reads CASGHPLRTALEQYF. DNA for the CDR3: TGTGCCAGCGGCCATCCTTTGAGGACCGCCCTCGAGCAGTACTTC.

CDR3 bases: TGTGCCATCAGTGTGGGGACAGGAGGTACCGAAAAACTGTTTTTT. It codes for CAISVGTGGTEKLFF. The chain employs TRBV10-3 and TRBJ1-4; 8 positions match TRBD1. V dropped 4 bases and J dropped 8; count of bases not matched to a gene: 9. This CDR3 has 15 residues. Germline loops: CDR1 ENHRY, CDR2 SYGVKD.

This clonotype was counted at least ten times. The chain combines TRBV19 with TRBJ2-7; 7 bases line up with TRBD1. Unmatched junction bases numbered 4, after V lost 5 bases and J lost 6 bases. The CDR3 has 12 amino acids. Germline assignment: CDR1 LNHDA and CDR2 SQIVND (reference sequence). The CDR3 sequence: CASSEGASEQYF. DNA for the CDR3: TGTGCCAGTAGTGAGGGGGCCTCCGAGCAGTACTTC.

The chain combines TRBV7-9 with TRBJ1-2; D unresolved. The CDR3 consists of 12 residues. The V end was cut by 5 bases, the J end by 6 bases, with 10 bases between. From germline, CDR1 is SEHNR and CDR2 FQNEAQ (reference sequence). The CDR3: CASSPDGNGYTF. The CDR3 DNA is TGTGCCAGCAGCCCAGACGGCAATGGCTACACCTTC.

DNA of the CDR3: TGCGCCAGCGAGGGGACAGGGGGAGATGAGCAGTTCTTC. This codes for CASEGTGGDEQFF. The V gene is TRBV10-2, the J gene TRBJ2-1, with 11 bases matching TRBD1. Germline V gives CDR1 WSHSY, CDR2 SAAADI. J lost 8 bases, V lost 8 bases, and 5 bases had no gene match. This CDR3 spans 13 amino acids.

The J gene is TRBJ2-1, the V gene TRBV3-1; D not resolved. V was trimmed by 6 bases and J by 12 bases, leaving 15 bases between them. This CDR3 has 12 residues. Germline-derived CDR1 and CDR2 are LGHDT and YNNKEL (reference sequence). The DNA of the CDR3 is TGTGCCAGCAGTCTAACAGAAGCTCGGCAGTTCTTC. It yields the protein CASSLTEARQFF.

Within the sample, this clonotype is medium-sized. The V gene is TRBV25-1, the J gene TRBJ2-7; TRBD2 matches 7 bases. The CDR3 covers 15 residues. Germline CDR1 MGHDK, CDR2 SYGVNS. The V gene end was trimmed by 3 bases and the J gene end by 2 bases; junction bases not matched to a gene: 7. The CDR3 nucleotides are TGTGCCAGCAGTGATGGGGTTGCGGGGGCCTACGAGCAGTACTTC. Residues: CASSDGVAGAYEQYF.

This clonotype was recorded at least ten times. The J gene is TRBJ2-1, the V gene TRBV28; 11 positions match TRBD2. CDR1 is MDHEN and CDR2 is SYDVKM in the germline V gene. With V trimmed by 5 bases and J by 4 bases, 4 bases remained unmatched. The CDR3 is 15 residues long. CDR3 DNA: TGTGCCAGCAGTCGAACTAGCGGGGGTTACAATGAGCAGTTCTTC. Protein product: CASSRTSGGYNEQFF.

This clonotype was observed at least ten times. The rearrangement links TRBV29-1 to TRBJ2-7, with D perhaps TRBD1 (7 bases). This CDR3 is built from 12 residues. In germline, CDR1 is SQVTM, CDR2 ANQGSEA. V dropped 3 bases and J dropped 6 bases, with 12 bases sitting between them. In DNA, the CDR3 is TGCAGCGTTGATGGAGGGGGCTCCGAGCAGTACTTC. Its translation: CSVDGGGSEQYF.

This clonotype has more than one count but fewer than ten. The chain carries TRBV6-2 or TRBV6-3 and TRBJ1-1, with D hard to call. The germline V gene has CDR1 MNHEY and CDR2 SVGEGT. The CDR3 has 12 residues. Trimming removed 6 bases from V and 8 bases from J, with 13 bases in between. CDR3 DNA sequence: TGTGCCAGCAGGCAAGGGCCGGGGGAAGCTTTCTTT. Protein product: CASRQGPGEAFF.

This clonotype occurred a few times. One junction end does not reproduce the germline sequence, and a read error may be involved. The chain joins TRBV7-2 to TRBJ2-7; 8 bases align to TRBD2. This CDR3 is 11 amino acids long. Germline lookup yields CDR1 SGHTA and CDR2 FQGNSA. The CDR3 DNA reads as TGTGCCAGCAGCCCGGGACTAGGCCTTTCGTTC. Translating gives CASSPGLGLSF.

This rearrangement joins TRBV6-2 or TRBV6-3 to TRBJ2-3; no firm D call. Germline V CDR1 and CDR2: MNHEY, SVGEGT. CDR3 length: 12 amino acids. Between the trimmed V and J ends, which lost 0 bases and 6 bases, there was a span of 4 bases. The CDR3 coding sequence is TGTGCCAGCAGTTACTCGATGGATACGCAGTATTTT. It specifies CASSYSMDTQYF.

At least ten counts were recorded for this clonotype. The chain recombines TRBV10-3 with TRBJ1-1; TRBD1 might be the D (5 bases). Trimming cost V 2 bases and J 4 bases, with 11 bases left between them. The germline V gene encodes CDR1 ENHRY and CDR2 SYGVKD. The length of the CDR3 is 14 residues. The CDR3 region is CAISEGQRGTEAFF. The CDR3 DNA reads TGTGCCATCAGTGAGGGACAACGGGGCACTGAAGCTTTCTTT.

At least ten counts were recorded for this clonotype. The J gene is TRBJ2-7, the V gene TRBV6-5; weak D call: TRBD2 (5 bases). The germline V and J ends were trimmed by 5 bases and 3 bases, with 8 bases remaining between them. Looked up from germline, CDR1 is MNHEY and CDR2 is SVGAGI. The CDR3 totals 12 residues. CDR3 protein: CASSLRGYEQYF. CDR3 DNA: TGTGCCAGCAGTCTCCGGGGCTACGAGCAGTACTTC.

DNA of the CDR3: TGCAGCCACCAGGGGGCGTCCTACGAGCAGTACTTC. Translating it yields CSHQGASYEQYF. The chain combines TRBV20-1 with TRBJ2-7; 8 positions agree with TRBD1. Germline-derived CDR1 and CDR2 are DFQATT and SNEGSKA (reference sequence). CDR3 length: 12 amino acids.